The sequence of this TCR beta chain was determined in a study of control samples from healthy donors and cancer patients (TCRdb year 2020). This clone is a singleton in its sample. This clone's antigen is unknown. Base qualities are not provided; no much larger clone lies one nucleotide away. Measured from the cysteine to the phenylalanine, the CDR3 is 16 residues long. Just CDR3 DNA is preserved here, 48 bases in frame from base 1. At the junction V is shortened by 0 bases and J by 1 base; bases outside the gene matches: 2. CDR1 and CDR2, per the germline V gene, are MNHEY and SVGAGI. Libraries were prepared through the immunoSEQ multiplex PCR assay. The source is immuneACCESS, and TCRdb retained only in-frame sequences with V and J called. Part of the clones is not carried over; for the studies checked, unresolved V genes explain less than half of this, and the remainder is unexplained. Counted in this sample were about 130,000 clones; around 94% of them appeared once. Clones ranked in the top ten supply about 14% of the sample.

This clonotype originated in a man aged 55 to 70 with colorectal cancer. The chain joins TRBV6-5 to TRBJ2-2; 7 central nucleotides agree with TRBD2. Material for sequencing was PBMCs. The nucleotide sequence reads as follows: TGTGCCAGCAGTTACTCGGGGGGGGTGAACACCGGGGAGCTGTTTTTT. Translated, it reads CASSYSGGVNTGELFF.